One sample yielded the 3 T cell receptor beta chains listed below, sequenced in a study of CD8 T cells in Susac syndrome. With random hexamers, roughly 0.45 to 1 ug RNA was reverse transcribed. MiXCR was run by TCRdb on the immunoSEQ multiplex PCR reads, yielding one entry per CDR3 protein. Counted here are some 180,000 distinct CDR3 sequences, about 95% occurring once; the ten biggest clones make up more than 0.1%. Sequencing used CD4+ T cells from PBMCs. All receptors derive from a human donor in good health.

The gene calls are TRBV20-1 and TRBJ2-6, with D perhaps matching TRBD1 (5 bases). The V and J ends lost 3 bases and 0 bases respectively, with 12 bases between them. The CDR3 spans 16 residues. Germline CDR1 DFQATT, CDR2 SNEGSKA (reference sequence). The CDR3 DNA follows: TGCAGTGCTAGGGACACCAAACTCTCTGGGGCCAACGTCCTGACTTTC. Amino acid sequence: CSARDTKLSGANVLTF.

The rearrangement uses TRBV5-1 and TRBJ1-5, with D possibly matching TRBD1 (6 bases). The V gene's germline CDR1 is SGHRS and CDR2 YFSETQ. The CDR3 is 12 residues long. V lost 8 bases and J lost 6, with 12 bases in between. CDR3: CAREQGCQPQHF. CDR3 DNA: TGCGCCAGGGAACAGGGATGTCAGCCCCAGCATTTT.

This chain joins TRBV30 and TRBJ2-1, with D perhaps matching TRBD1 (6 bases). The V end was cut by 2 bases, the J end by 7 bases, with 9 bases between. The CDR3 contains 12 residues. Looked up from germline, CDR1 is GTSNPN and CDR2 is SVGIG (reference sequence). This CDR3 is CAWSLTGNEQFF. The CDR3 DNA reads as TGTGCCTGGAGTCTCACAGGGAATGAGCAGTTCTTC. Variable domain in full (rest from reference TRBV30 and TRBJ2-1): SQTIHQWPATLVQPVGSPLSLECTVEGTSNPNLYWYRQAAGRGLQLLFYSVGIGQISSEVPQNLSASRPQDRQFILSSKKLLLSDSGFYLCAWSLTGNEQFFGPGTRLTVL.